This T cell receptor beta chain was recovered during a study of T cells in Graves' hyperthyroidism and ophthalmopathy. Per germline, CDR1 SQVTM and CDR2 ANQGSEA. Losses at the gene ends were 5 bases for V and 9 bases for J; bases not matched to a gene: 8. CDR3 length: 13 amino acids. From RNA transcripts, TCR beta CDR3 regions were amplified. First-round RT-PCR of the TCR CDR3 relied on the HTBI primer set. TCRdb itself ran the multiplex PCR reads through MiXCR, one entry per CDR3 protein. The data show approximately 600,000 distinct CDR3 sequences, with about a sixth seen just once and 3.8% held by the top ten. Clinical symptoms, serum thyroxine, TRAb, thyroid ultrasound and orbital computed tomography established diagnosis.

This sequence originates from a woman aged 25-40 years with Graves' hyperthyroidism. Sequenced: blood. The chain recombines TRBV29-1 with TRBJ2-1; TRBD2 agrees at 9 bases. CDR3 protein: CSVPASGNFEQFF. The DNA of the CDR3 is TGCAGCGTTCCGGCTAGCGGGAATTTTGAGCAGTTCTTC.